The 22 T cell receptor beta chains below come from one sample, sequenced in a study of regulatory T cells in long-lasting Graves disease. According to the study, TCR beta libraries were built with iRepertoire HTBI primers and CDR3-region Arm-PCR. TCRdb re-called the multiplex PCR reads through MiXCR, storing one row per CDR3 protein. The repertoire holds 360,000 or so distinct CDR3 sequences, around 15% seen once, with roughly 30% in the top ten. The time point denotes: newly diagnosed GD, antithyroid drugs for less than 3 months. Generation of the TCR library employed RNA extracted from PBMCs. The sample was also reused in another study, on T cells in Graves' hyperthyroidism and ophthalmopathy.

The starting material was peripheral blood mononuclear cells (PBMCs), obtained at new diagnosis, from a patient treated with antithyroid drugs. All receptors come from a middle-aged man with Graves disease.

This clonotype was recorded a few times. The rearrangement joins TRBV6-2 or TRBV6-3 to TRBJ2-7, with D unresolved. The CDR3 extends over 18 amino acids. The V gene's germline CDR1 is MNHEY and CDR2 SVGEGT. Deletions cut 2 bases from V and 5 bases from J, with 25 bases between. The CDR3: CASSYPIRSMTIGDEQYF. The CDR3 coding sequence is TGTGCCAGCAGTTACCCTATCCGATCCATGACCATAGGCGACGAGCAGTACTTC.

This clonotype was seen repeatedly, ten times or more. The chain has TRBV20-1 and TRBJ2-2; perhaps D is TRBD1 or TRBD2 (5 bases each). The ends were cut back, 2 bases at V and 5 bases at J, with 18 bases in the middle. Per the germline V gene, CDR1 is DFQATT and CDR2 is SNEGSKA (reference sequence). This CDR3 region has 16 residues. In DNA form, the CDR3 reads TGCAGTGCTAGAAAAATTGGGGGTACGGGAACCGGGGAGCTGTTTTTT. Protein sequence: CSARKIGGTGTGELFF.

This clonotype was counted at least ten times. The V and J genes are TRBV20-1 and TRBJ1-2, with TRBD1 as a possible D gene (6 bases). Germline-derived CDR1 and CDR2 are DFQATT and SNEGSKA (reference sequence). Trimming left V 7 bases short and J 8 bases short, with 17 bases between. This CDR3 region has 12 residues. The CDR3 DNA reads TGCAGTGTCGCGCCCCCAGGGGCGGGCTACACCTTC. Translating it yields CSVAPPGAGYTF.

This clonotype was counted ten times or more. V usage is TRBV27 and J usage is TRBJ2-2; D possibly corresponds to TRBD2 (5 bases). The CDR3 length is 14 residues. The germline V gene has CDR1 MNHEY and CDR2 SMNVEV (reference sequence). V shed 3 bases and J shed 6 bases, with 11 bases lying between them. The CDR3 bases are TGTGCCAGCAGTTTTTCGGGGATTGCCGGGGAGCTGTTTTTT. Translated, it gives CASSFSGIAGELFF.

The sample holds many counts of this clonotype. The chain combines TRBV10-3 with TRBJ2-7; 7 positions agree with TRBD1. CDR1 and CDR2 from the germline V gene are ENHRY and SYGVKD. J gave up 4 bases and V 7 bases, and 7 bases lay outside the gene matches. The CDR3 consists of 13 residues. CDR3 DNA sequence: TGTGCCATCAAGGGGTCCAGGGGGTACGAGCAGTACTTC. The encoded protein is CAIKGSRGYEQYF.

Only one count was recorded for this clonotype. The gene calls are TRBV11-2 and TRBJ2-1, with 8 bases aligning to TRBD2. This CDR3 has 14 amino acids. The V gene's germline CDR1 is SGHAT and CDR2 FQNNGV. V trimming: 4 bases; J trimming: 4 bases; junction bases outside the gene matches: 3. CDR3 DNA sequence: TGTGCCAGCAGCTCGGGACTAGGTTACAATGAGCAGTTCTTC. As protein: CASSSGLGYNEQFF.

The chain combines TRBV9 with TRBJ2-3; D is possibly TRBD2 (6 bases). V gave up 4 bases and J gave up 4 bases, with 19 bases separating them. Germline loops: CDR1 SGDLS, CDR2 YYNGEE. The CDR3 consists of 16 residues. CDR3: CASSPRGGGGPDTQYF. The CDR3 DNA sequence: TGTGCCAGCAGCCCCCGGGGAGGCGGCGGACCAGATACGCAGTATTTT.

This chain links TRBV7-9 with TRBJ1-6, with 10 bases fitting TRBD1. This CDR3 is 15 amino acids long. Germline CDR1 SEHNR, CDR2 FQNEAQ (reference sequence). With V trimmed by 6 bases and J by 9 bases, 8 bases remained unmatched. CDR3 nucleotides: TGTGCCAGCAGTCCATTCCGGGACAGGGGTTCACCCCTCCACTTT. This gives the protein CASSPFRDRGSPLHF.

This chain connects TRBV18 to TRBJ1-4; TRBD1 is a possible D gene (5 bases). V was pared by 6 bases and J by 1 base, with 21 bases between. From germline, CDR1 is KGHSH and CDR2 LQKENI. CDR3 length equals 18 residues. The CDR3 region has the DNA TGTGCCAGCTCTTCAAACTCCGGTACGGGGCAAACTAATGAAAAACTGTTTTTT. Its protein is CASSSNSGTGQTNEKLFF.

This clonotype was observed many times. The V gene is TRBV20-1, the J gene TRBJ2-1; the D call may be TRBD1 or TRBD2 (7 bases each). Germline V gives CDR1 DFQATT, CDR2 SNEGSKA (reference sequence). V was clipped by 1 base and J by 12 bases, with 16 bases between them. The CDR3 spans 13 residues. Written as DNA, the CDR3 is TGCAGTGCTAGAGCTGCAGGGGGGGCACCGCAGTTCTTC. As protein: CSARAAGGAPQFF.

The chain has TRBV28 and TRBJ1-2; D not certain. The CDR3 covers 14 residues. Germline CDR1 MDHEN, CDR2 SYDVKM. The V and J ends lost 6 bases and 4 bases respectively, with 15 bases between them. The CDR3 DNA reads as TGTGCCAGCAGCGTGACTCGGAGGGTCTATGGCTACACCTTC. This codes for CASSVTRRVYGYTF.

This clonotype was recorded at least ten times. The chain uses TRBV5-1 and TRBJ2-3; D remains ambiguous. Trimming pared 7 bases from V and 1 base from J, leaving 16 bases between. Germline lookup yields CDR1 SGHRS and CDR2 YFSETQ. This CDR3 is built from 15 residues. The CDR3, as DNA: TGCGCCAGCCGGGTTATGGTCGTCGGCACAGATACGCAGTATTTT. It is translated as CASRVMVVGTDTQYF.

The rearrangement links TRBV28 to TRBJ1-2; 11 positions agree with TRBD1. The CDR3 totals 15 residues. V gave up 10 bases and J gave up 6 bases; unmatched junction bases: 13. Germline V gene lookup returns CDR1 MDHEN and CDR2 SYDVKM. DNA of the CDR3: TGTGCCACCGTCCCCGGGACAGGGGGTGCGGATGGCTACACCTTC. This translates into CATVPGTGGADGYTF.

This clonotype appeared many times. The chain couples TRBV2 to TRBJ2-1; a possible D gene is TRBD2 (6 bases). CDR1 and CDR2 (germline): SNHLY, FYNNEI. Trimming removed 11 bases at V and 7 bases at J, with 15 bases between. The CDR3 consists of 12 residues. Here the CDR3 reads CAGGETLNEQFF. The CDR3 bases are TGTGCCGGAGGGGAGACGTTAAATGAGCAGTTCTTC.

To note about this clonotype: It may be a read error: a sequence one base away is much more abundant. This rearrangement joins TRBV11-2 to TRBJ2-2; D not resolved. Trimming cost V 1 base and J 0 bases, with 9 bases left between them. The CDR3 is 16 residues long. CDR1 is SGHAT, CDR2 FQNNGV, per germline. The DNA of the CDR3 is TGTGCCAGCAGCTTAGTTCTCCGGTCGAACACCGGGGAGCTGTTTTTT. Amino acids: CASSLVLRSNTGELFF. The full variable domain, rest sourced from reference TRBV11-2 and TRBJ2-2, is EAGVAQSPRYKIIEKRQSVAFWCNPISGHATLYWYQQILGQGPKLLIQFQNNGVVDDSQLPKDRFSAERLKGVDSTLKIQPAKLEDSAVYLCASSLVLRSNTGELFFGEGSRLTVL.

This clonotype was picked up a small number of times. V and J are TRBV2 and TRBJ2-7; D is uncertain. V was clipped by 7 bases and J by 0 bases, with 10 bases between them. The CDR3 totals 13 residues. CDR1 and CDR2 from the germline V gene are SNHLY and FYNNEI. In DNA form, the CDR3 reads TGTGCCAGCAAGGATTGGAGCTCCTACGAGCAGTACTTC. It translates to CASKDWSSYEQYF.

The table lists this clonotype with a count of one. The V and J genes are TRBV6-5 and TRBJ2-7; 7 bases are a match to TRBD2. V was clipped by 0 bases and J by 4 bases; unmatched bases: 6. This CDR3 spans 15 amino acids. Germline assignment: CDR1 MNHEY and CDR2 SVGAGI. The CDR3 sequence: CASSYSGGRGYEQYF. CDR3 nucleotides: TGTGCCAGCAGTTACTCAGGCGGGAGAGGGTACGAGCAGTACTTC.

At least ten counts were recorded for this clonotype. This chain joins TRBV28 and TRBJ1-5; D is undetermined. The V gene lost 3 bases and the J gene lost 0 bases, with 12 bases spanning the gap. Germline CDR1 MDHEN, CDR2 SYDVKM. This CDR3 comprises 16 residues. The CDR3 nucleotides read TGTGCCAGCAGTTTTTTGGGAGGCTCTAGCAATCAGCCCCAGCATTTT. Translated: CASSFLGGSSNQPQHF. Full variable domain (rest looked up from reference TRBV28 and TRBJ1-5): DVKVTQSSRYLVKRTGEKVFLECVQDMDHENMFWYRQDPGLGLRLIYFSYDVKMKEKGDIPEGYSVSREKKERFSLILESASTNQTSMYLCASSFLGGSSNQPQHFGDGTRLSIL.

CDR3: CASSWTGNLEPLHF. The CDR3 bases are TGTGCCAGCAGCTGGACAGGGAACCTTGAGCCCCTCCACTTT. The V and J genes are TRBV7-8 and TRBJ1-6; 8 bases match TRBD1. Germline trimming cut 4 bases from V and 13 bases from J; bases unmatched to any gene: 9. This CDR3 contains 14 residues. The germline V gene has CDR1 SGHVS and CDR2 FQNEAQ.

This clonotype came up many times. This sequence joins TRBV7-9 and TRBJ2-3; 8 bases fit TRBD1. The CDR3 has 16 residues. CDR1 SEHNR and CDR2 FQNEAQ come from the germline V gene (reference sequence). With 5 bases clipped from V and 2 bases from J, the junction kept 9 bases outside the gene matches. The CDR3 sequence is CASSDGDRRTTDTQYF. The CDR3 DNA reads as TGTGCCAGCAGCGATGGGGACAGGCGAACCACAGATACGCAGTATTTT.

This clonotype was observed at least ten times. The chain's CDR3 is CSGVVASGNNEQFF. The CDR3 coding sequence is TGCAGTGGGGTGGTGGCTAGCGGAAACAATGAGCAGTTCTTC. This chain links TRBV20-1 with TRBJ2-1; 7 positions match TRBD2. The germline V gene has CDR1 DFQATT and CDR2 SNEGSKA (reference sequence). The CDR3 has 14 residues. V gave up 7 bases and J gave up 5 bases; unmatched junction bases: 11.

This clonotype appeared a few times. This chain connects TRBV13 to TRBJ2-5; TRBD2 matches at 15 bases. CDR1 is PRHDT and CDR2 is FYEKMQ in the germline V gene (reference sequence). V lost 3 bases and J lost 5; bases outside the gene matches: 4. The CDR3 has 16 residues. The CDR3 here is CASSFGTSGGTETQYF. The CDR3 DNA is TGTGCCAGCAGCTTCGGGACTAGCGGGGGGACGGAGACCCAGTACTTC.